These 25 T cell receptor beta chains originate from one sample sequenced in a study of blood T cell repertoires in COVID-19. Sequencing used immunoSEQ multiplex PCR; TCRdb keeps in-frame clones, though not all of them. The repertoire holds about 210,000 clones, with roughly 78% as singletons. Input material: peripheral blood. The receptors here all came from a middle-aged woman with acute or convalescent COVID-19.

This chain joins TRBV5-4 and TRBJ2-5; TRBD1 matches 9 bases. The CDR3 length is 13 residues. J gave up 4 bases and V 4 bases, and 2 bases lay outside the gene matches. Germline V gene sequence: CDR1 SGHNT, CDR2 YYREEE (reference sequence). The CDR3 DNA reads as TGTGCCAGCAGCCCGGGACAGGGAGAGACCCAGTACTTC. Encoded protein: CASSPGQGETQYF.

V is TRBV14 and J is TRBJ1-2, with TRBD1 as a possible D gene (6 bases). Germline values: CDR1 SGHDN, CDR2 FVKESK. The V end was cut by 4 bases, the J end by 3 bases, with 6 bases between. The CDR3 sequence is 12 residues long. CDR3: CASSPGDYGYTF. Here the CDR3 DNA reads TGTGCCAGCAGCCCAGGGGACTATGGCTACACCTTC.

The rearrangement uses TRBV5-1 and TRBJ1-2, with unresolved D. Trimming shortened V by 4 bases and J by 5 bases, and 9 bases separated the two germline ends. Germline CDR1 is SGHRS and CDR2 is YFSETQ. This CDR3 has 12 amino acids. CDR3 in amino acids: CASSPGIYGYTF. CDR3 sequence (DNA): TGCGCCAGCAGCCCCGGGATTTATGGCTACACCTTC.

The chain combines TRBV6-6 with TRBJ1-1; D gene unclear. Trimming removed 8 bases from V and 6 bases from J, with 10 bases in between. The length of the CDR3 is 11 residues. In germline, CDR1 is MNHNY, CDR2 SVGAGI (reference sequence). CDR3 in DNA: TGTGCCAGCCGCGCCCCCCCTGAAGCTTTCTTT. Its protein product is CASRAPPEAFF.

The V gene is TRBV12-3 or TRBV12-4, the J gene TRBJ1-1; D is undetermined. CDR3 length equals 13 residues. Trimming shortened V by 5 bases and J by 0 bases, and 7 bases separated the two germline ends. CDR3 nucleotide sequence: TGTGCCAGCAGTCCGGTCCTGAACACTGAAGCTTTCTTT. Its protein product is CASSPVLNTEAFF.

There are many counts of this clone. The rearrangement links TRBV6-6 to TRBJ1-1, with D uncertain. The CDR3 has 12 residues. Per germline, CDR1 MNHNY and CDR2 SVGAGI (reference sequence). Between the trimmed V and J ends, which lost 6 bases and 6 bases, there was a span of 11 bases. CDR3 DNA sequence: TGTGCCAGCAGGCGAAATGCAGCTGAAGCTTTCTTT. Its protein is CASRRNAAEAFF.

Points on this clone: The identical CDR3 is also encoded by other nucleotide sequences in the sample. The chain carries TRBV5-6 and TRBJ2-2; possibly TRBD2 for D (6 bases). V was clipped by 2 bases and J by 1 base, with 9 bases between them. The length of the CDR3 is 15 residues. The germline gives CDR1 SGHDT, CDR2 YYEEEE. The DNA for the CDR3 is TGTGCCAGCAGCTTTCGGGGACTGAACACCGGGGAGCTGTTTTTT. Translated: CASSFRGLNTGELFF.

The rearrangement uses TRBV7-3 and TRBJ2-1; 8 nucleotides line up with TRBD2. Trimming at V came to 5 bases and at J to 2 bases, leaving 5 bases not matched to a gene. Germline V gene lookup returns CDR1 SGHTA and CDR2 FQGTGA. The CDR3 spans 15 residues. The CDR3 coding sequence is TGTGCCAGCAGCACTATAGCGGGACCCTACAATGAGCAGTTCTTC. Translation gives CASSTIAGPYNEQFF.

CDR3 amino acids: CASSLGANTGELFF. CDR3 DNA sequence: TGTGCCAGCAGTCTGGGAGCGAACACCGGGGAGCTGTTTTTT. The J gene is TRBJ2-2, the V gene TRBV6-4, with a tentative D call TRBD2 (5 bases). V was shortened by 5 bases and J by 0 bases, with 7 bases between the two germline ends. Germline values: CDR1 MRHNA, CDR2 SNTAGT. This CDR3 contains 14 residues.

This chain's CDR3 is CASSYYGVESDEQYF. The CDR3 coding sequence is TGTGCCAGCAGTTACTACGGGGTGGAATCTGACGAGCAGTACTTC. The chain uses TRBV6-5 and TRBJ2-7, with D possibly matching TRBD2 (5 bases). CDR1 is MNHEY and CDR2 is SVGAGI in the germline V gene. The ends were cut back, 1 base at V and 5 bases at J, with 15 bases in the middle. This CDR3 has 15 residues.

CDR3 amino acids: CASSFSHRDTEAFF. Written as DNA, the CDR3 is TGTGCCAGCAGTTTTTCCCACCGGGACACTGAAGCTTTCTTT. The chain is built from TRBV6-6 and TRBJ1-1; no reliable D call. Germline CDR1 reads MNHNY; CDR2 reads SVGAGI (reference sequence). With 4 bases removed from V and 3 bases from J, the gap between germline ends came to 12 bases. CDR3 size: 14 residues.

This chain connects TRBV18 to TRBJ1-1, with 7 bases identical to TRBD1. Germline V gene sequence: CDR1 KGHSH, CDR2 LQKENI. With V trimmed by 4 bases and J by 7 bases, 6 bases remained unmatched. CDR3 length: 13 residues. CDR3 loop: CASSLTQGDEAFF. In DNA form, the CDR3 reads TGTGCCAGCTCACTAACTCAGGGGGATGAAGCTTTCTTT.

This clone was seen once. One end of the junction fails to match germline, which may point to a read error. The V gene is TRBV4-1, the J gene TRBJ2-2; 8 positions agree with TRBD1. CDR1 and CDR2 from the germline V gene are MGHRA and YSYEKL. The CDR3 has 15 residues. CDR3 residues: CAGRAGTGNTGELFF. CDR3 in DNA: TGCGCCGGCAGAGCCGGGACAGGGAACACCGGGGAGCTGTTTTTT.

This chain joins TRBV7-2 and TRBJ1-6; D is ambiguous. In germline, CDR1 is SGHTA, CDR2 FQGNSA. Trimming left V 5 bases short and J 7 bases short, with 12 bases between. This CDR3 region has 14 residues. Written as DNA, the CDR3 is TGTGCCAGCAGCGTGCCGCTACCCAATTCACCCCTCCACTTT. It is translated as CASSVPLPNSPLHF.

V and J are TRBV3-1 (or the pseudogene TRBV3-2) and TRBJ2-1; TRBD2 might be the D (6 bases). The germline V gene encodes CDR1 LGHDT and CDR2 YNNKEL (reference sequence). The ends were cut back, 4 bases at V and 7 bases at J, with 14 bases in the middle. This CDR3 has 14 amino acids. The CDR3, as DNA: TGTGCCAGCAGCCCCCGCGGGGTAATGAATGAGCAGTTCTTC. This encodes CASSPRGVMNEQFF.

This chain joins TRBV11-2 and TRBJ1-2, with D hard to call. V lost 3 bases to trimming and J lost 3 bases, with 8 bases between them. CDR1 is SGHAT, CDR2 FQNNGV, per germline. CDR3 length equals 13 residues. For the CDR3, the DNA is TGTGCCAGCAGCTTGAGCGCAGACTATGGCTACACCTTC. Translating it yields CASSLSADYGYTF.

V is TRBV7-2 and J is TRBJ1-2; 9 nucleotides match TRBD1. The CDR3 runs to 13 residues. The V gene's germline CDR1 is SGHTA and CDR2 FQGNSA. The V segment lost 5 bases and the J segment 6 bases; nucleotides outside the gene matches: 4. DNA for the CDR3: TGTGCCAGCAGCCGGGACAGGGAGGATGGCTACACCTTC. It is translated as CASSRDREDGYTF.

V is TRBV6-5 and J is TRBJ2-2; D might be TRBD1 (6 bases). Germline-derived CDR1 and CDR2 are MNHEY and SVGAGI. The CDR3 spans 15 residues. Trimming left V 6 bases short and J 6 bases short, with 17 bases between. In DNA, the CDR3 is TGTGCCAGCAGGGGCGAAGGGGGAACGTCCGGGGAGCTGTTTTTT. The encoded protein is CASRGEGGTSGELFF.

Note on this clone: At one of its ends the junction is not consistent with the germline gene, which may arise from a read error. The CDR3 reads CASSASGTSGRLF. CDR3 coding DNA: TGTGCCAGCAGCGCCTCCGGGACTAGCGGGCGCCTCTTC. The chain couples TRBV7-9 to TRBJ2-7; the match to TRBD2 covers 12 bases. CDR1 and CDR2 from the germline V gene are SEHNR and FQNEAQ (reference sequence). There are 13 residues in the CDR3.

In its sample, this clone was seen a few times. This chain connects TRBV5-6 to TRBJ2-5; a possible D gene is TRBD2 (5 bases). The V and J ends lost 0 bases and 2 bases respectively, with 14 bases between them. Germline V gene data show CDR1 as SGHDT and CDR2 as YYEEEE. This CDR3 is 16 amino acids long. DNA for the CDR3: TGTGCCAGCAGCTTGGTGCCGGGTTCGGGGCAAGAGACCCAGTACTTC. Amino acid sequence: CASSLVPGSGQETQYF. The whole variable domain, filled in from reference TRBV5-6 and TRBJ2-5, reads DAGVTQSPTHLIKTRGQQVTLRCSPKSGHDTVSWYQQALGQGPQFIFQYYEEEERQRGNFPDRFSGHQFPNYSSELNVNALLLGDSALYLCASSLVPGSGQETQYFGPGTRLLVL.

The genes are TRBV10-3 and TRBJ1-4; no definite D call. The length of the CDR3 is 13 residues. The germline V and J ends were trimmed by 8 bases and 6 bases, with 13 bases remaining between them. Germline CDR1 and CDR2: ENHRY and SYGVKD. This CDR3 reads CAISIGGDEKLFF. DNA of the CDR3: TGTGCCATCTCCATTGGCGGGGATGAAAAACTGTTTTTT.

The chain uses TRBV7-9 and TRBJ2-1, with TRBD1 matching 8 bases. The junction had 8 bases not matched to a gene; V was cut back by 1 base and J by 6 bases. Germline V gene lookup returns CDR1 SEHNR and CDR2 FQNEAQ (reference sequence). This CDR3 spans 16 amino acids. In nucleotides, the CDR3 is TGTGCCAGCAGCTTAGGATCCAGGGGGCGTTTCAATGAGCAGTTCTTC. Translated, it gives CASSLGSRGRFNEQFF.

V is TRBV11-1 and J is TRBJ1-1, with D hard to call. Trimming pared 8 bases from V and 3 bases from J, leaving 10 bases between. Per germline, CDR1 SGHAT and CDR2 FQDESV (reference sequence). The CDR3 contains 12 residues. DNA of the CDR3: TGTGCCAGCGCGTCGGGGTACACTGAAGCTTTCTTT. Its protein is CASASGYTEAFF.

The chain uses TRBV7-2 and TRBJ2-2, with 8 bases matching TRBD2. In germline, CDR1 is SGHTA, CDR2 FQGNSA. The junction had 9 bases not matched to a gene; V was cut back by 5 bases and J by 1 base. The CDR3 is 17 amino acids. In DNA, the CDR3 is TGTGCCAGCAGCCGGTGGCTAGCGGGCCAGAACACCGGGGAGCTGTTTTTT. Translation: CASSRWLAGQNTGELFF. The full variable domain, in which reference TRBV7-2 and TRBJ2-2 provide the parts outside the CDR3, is GAGVSQSPSNKVTEKGKDVELRCDPISGHTALYWYRQSLGQGLEFLIYFQGNSAPDKSGLPSDRFSAERTGGSVSTLTIQRTQQEDSAVYLCASSRWLAGQNTGELFFGEGSRLTVL.

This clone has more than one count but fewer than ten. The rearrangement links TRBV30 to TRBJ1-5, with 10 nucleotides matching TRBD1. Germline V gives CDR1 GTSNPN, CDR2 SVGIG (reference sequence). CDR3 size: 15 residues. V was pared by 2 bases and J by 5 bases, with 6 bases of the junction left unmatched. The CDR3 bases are TGTGCCTGGAGTCGACAGGGGGCGCAGGATCAGCCCCAGCATTTT. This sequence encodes CAWSRQGAQDQPQHF.